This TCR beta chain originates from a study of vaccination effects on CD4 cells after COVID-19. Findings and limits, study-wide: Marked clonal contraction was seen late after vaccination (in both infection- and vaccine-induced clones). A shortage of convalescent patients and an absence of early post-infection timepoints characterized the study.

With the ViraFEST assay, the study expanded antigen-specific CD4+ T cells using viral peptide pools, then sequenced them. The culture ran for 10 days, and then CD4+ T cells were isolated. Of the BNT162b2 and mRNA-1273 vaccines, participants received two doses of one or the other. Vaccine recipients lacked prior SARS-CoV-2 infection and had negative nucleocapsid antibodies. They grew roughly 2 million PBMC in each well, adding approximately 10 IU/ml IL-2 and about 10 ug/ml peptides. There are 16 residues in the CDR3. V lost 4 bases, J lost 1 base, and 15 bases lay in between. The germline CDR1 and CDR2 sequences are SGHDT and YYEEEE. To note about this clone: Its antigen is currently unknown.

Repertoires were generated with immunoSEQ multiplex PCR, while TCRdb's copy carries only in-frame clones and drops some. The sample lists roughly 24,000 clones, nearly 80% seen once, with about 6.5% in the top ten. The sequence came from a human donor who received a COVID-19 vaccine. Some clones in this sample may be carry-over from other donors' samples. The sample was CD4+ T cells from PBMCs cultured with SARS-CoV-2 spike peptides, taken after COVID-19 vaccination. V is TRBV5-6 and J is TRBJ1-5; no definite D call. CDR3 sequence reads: CASSLNSHRSNQPQHF. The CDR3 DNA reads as TGTGCCAGCAGCCTAAATAGTCACAGAAGCAATCAGCCCCAGCATTTT.